This TCR beta chain was sequenced in a study of cytomegalovirus exposure and HLA in healthy donors. About the research overall: Earlier, 150 million to 200 million T cells were analyzed, and 117 million unique TCR beta sequences were found among them. The early release's HLA-typed donors yielded approximately 82 million unique TCRs. Across about 400 genotyped donors, just over 80% landed in the Caucasian-associated ancestry cluster.

Primers: 60 Vbeta forward and 13 Jbeta reverse. Some clones are missing from TCRdb's copy, which holds only in-frame ones; the method was immunoSEQ multiplex PCR. The sample includes 100,000 to 150,000 clones, 8% to 11% of them seen just once. The study's findings and limits: Presence/absence analyses treated sequencing depth as roughly uniform across donors.

Germline V gives CDR1 SEHNR, CDR2 FQNEAQ (reference sequence). This CDR3 region has 11 residues. V was cut by 4 bases and J by 2 bases, with 3 bases left in between. Turning to this clone: Its antigen is not identified.

The J gene is TRBJ2-7, the V gene TRBV7-9; D is unclear. Specimen: PBMCs. The TCR sequence derives from a woman younger than 35 in good health and CMV-seropositive. CDR3 nucleotides: TGTGCCAGCAGCTCTCCCTACGAGCAGTACTTC. This encodes CASSSPYEQYF.